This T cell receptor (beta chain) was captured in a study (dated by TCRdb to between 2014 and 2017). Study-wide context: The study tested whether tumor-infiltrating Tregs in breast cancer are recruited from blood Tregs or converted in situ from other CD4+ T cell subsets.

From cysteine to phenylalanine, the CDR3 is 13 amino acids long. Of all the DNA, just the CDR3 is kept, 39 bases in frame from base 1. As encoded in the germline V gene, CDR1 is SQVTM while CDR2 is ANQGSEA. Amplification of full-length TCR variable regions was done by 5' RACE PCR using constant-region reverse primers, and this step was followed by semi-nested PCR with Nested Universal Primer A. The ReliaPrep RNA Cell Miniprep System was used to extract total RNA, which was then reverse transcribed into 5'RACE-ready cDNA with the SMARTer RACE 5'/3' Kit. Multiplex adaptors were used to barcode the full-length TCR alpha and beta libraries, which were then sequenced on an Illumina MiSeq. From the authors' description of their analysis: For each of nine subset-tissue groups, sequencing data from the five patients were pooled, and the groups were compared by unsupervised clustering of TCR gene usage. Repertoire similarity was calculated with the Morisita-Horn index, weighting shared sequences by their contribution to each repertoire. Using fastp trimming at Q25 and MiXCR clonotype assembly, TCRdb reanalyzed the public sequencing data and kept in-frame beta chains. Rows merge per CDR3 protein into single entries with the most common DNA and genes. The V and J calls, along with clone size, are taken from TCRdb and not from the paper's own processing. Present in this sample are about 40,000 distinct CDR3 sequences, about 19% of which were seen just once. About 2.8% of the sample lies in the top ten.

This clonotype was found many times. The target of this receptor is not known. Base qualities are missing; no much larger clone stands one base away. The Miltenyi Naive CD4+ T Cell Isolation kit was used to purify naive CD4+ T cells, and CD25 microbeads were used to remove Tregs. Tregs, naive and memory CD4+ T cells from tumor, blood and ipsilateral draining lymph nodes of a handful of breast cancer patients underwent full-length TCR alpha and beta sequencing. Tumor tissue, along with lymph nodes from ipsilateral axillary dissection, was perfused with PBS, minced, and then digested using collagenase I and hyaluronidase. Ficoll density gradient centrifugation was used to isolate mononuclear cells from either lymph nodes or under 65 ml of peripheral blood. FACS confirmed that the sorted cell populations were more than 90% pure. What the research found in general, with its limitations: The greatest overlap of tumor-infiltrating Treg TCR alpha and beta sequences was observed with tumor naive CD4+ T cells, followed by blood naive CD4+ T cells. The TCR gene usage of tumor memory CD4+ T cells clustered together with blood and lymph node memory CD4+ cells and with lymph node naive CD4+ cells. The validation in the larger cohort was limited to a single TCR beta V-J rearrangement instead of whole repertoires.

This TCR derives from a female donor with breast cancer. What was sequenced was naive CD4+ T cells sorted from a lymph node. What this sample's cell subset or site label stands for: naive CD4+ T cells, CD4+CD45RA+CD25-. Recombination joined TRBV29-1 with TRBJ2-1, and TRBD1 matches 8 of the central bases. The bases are TGCACACATCGAAGGCAGGGGGCCAATGAGCAGTTCTTC. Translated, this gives CTHRRQGANEQFF.